The 2 T cell receptor beta chains given below trace back to one sample, sequenced in a study of blood T cell repertoires in COVID-19. The table came from immunoSEQ multiplex PCR; TCRdb's copy has only in-frame clones and leaves some out. In the table there are 150,000 or so clones, 82% of which are singletons. The sample was peripheral blood. These TCRs come from a woman aged 70-85 years with acute or convalescent COVID-19.

For this clone: The sample has other DNA sequences that encode this CDR3 too. The rearrangement links TRBV5-1 to TRBJ1-1; a weak D match, TRBD1 (5 bases). V lost 2 bases, J lost 0 bases, and 8 bases lay in between. This CDR3 has 14 residues. The V gene's germline CDR1 is SGHRS and CDR2 YFSETQ. The DNA for the CDR3 is TGCGCCAGCAGCTTAGCAGGGATGAACACTGAAGCTTTCTTT. This encodes CASSLAGMNTEAFF. The full variable domain, rest sourced from reference TRBV5-1 and TRBJ1-1, is KAGVTQTPRYLIKTRGQQVTLSCSPISGHRSVSWYQQTPGQGLQFLFEYFSETQRNKGNFPGRFSGRQFSNSRSEMNVSTLELGDSALYLCASSLAGMNTEAFFGQGTRLTVV.

This chain links TRBV6-6 with TRBJ2-1; TRBD2 is a possible D gene (5 bases). CDR3 length: 16 residues. Germline CDR1 is MNHNY and CDR2 is SVGAGI (reference sequence). Trimming shortened V by 4 bases and J by 4 bases, and 17 bases separated the two germline ends. The CDR3 protein is CASSSDTGTRYNEQFF. CDR3 coding DNA: TGTGCCAGCAGTTCCGACACGGGAACCCGATACAATGAGCAGTTCTTC.